This T cell receptor (beta chain) was captured by sequencing in a study of monozygotic twins with inflammatory bowel disease. Points from the study as a whole: No separation of different T cell subtypes was possible.

The CDR3 has 14 residues. CDR1 is SQVTM, CDR2 ANQGSEA, per germline. Collection of a roughly 2.3 ml blood sample took place per donor. Whole-blood total RNA was extracted without T cell sorting. As for this clonotype: Its matching antigen is unknown.

Reanalyzing the 5' RACE reads, TCRdb keeps one entry per CDR3 protein, without DNA. The listing records 300,000 to 400,000 distinct CDR3 sequences. The sample was blood. The receptor's source is a human donor with ulcerative colitis or Crohn's disease, or a healthy co-twin of an affected twin (not recorded which). V usage is TRBV29-1 and J usage is TRBJ2-7; TCRdb picks TRBD2, but there is no DNA to check that call. The CDR3 sequence: CSTRTGTSGDEQYF.